This TCR beta chain stems from a study of T cell changes during pregnancy in multiple sclerosis. Libraries were prepared by immunoSEQ multiplex PCR; TCRdb keeps only in-frame clonotypes and omits some of them. The table shows fewer than 45,000 clones, with more than 75% occurring only once. Germline V gives CDR1 SGDLS, CDR2 YYNGEE. The length of the CDR3 is 17 residues. V dropped 3 bases and J dropped 4; count of bases not matched to a gene: 12. The source was CD8+ T cells from peripheral blood mononuclear cells, collected in the third trimester of pregnancy. The chain is built from TRBV9 and TRBJ1-2, with TRBD1 identical over 10 bases. This clonotype originated in a female donor with multiple sclerosis, enrolled in a pregnancy study. Here the CDR3 DNA reads TGTGCCAGCAGCGGACTTGAACCGGACAGGGGGAGCTATGGCTACACCTTC. Translated, it gives CASSGLEPDRGSYGYTF.